This T cell receptor (beta chain) was sequenced for a study of blood T cell repertoires in COVID-19. Study-wide context: Whether acute or convalescent, the COVID-19 samples came from the United States, Italy and Spain.

Clones were sequenced by immunoSEQ multiplex PCR, and TCRdb holds only the in-frame ones, with some missing. This sample has 300,000 or so clones, with more than 85% found just once. The germline V gene has CDR1 MGHDK and CDR2 SYGVNS. V was pared by 1 base and J by 6 bases, with 4 bases of the junction left unmatched. This CDR3 has 15 amino acids. The genes are TRBV25-1 and TRBJ2-2; 8 nucleotides match TRBD1. Sequenced: peripheral blood. The TCR originated in a man between 70 and 80 years old with acute or convalescent COVID-19. This chain's CDR3 is CASSESTGVAGELFF. Here the CDR3 DNA reads TGTGCCAGCAGTGAATCGACAGGGGTTGCCGGGGAGCTGTTTTTT. The variable domain in full, completed from reference TRBV25-1 and TRBJ2-2, reads EADIYQTPRYLVIGTGKKITLECSQTMGHDKMYWYQQDPGMELHLIHYSYGVNSTEKGDLSSESTVSRIRTEHFPLTLESARPSHTSQYLCASSESTGVAGELFFGEGSRLTVL.